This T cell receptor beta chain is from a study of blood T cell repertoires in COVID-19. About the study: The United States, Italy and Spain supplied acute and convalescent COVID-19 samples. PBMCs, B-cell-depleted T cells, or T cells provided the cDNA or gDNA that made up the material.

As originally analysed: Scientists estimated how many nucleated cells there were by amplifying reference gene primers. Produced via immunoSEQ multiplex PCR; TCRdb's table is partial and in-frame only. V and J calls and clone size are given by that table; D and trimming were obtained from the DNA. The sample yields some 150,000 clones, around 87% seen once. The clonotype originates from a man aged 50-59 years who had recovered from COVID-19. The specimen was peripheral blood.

The CDR3 reads CASRERGVAADNSPLHF. CDR3 nucleotides: TGTGCCAGCAGGGAACGCGGGGTGGCAGCTGATAATTCACCCCTCCACTTT. V is TRBV6-1 and J is TRBJ1-6; D ambiguous. CDR1 MNHNS and CDR2 SASEGT come from the germline V gene. V lost 6 bases and J 5 bases, leaving 20 bases between the germline ends. The CDR3 consists of 17 residues.